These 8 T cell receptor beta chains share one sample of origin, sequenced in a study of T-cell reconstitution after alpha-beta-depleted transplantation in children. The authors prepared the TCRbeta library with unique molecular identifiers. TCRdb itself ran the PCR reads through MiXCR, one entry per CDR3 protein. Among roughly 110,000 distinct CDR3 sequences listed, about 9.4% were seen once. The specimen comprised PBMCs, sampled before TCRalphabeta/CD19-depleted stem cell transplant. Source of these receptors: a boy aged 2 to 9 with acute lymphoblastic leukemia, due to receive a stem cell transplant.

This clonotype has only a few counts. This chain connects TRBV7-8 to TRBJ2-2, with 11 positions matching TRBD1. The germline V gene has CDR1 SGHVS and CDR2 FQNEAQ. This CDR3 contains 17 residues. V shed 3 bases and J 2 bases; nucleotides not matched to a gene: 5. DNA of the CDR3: TGTGCCAGCAGCTTCCCGGGACAGGGGGGTAACACCGGGGAGCTGTTTTTT. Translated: CASSFPGQGGNTGELFF.

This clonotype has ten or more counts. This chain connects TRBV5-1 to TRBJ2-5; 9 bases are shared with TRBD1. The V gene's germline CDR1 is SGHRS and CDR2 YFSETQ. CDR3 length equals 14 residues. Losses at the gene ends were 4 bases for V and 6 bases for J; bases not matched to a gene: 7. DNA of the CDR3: TGCGCCAGCAGCGACCACGGGACAGGGAAGACCCAGTACTTC. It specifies CASSDHGTGKTQYF.

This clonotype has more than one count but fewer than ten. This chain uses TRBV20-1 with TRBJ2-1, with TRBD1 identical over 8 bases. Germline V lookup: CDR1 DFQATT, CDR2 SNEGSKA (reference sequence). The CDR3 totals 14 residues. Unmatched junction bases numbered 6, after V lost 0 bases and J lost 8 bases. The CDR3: CSARDRDRGYEQFF. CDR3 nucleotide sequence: TGCAGTGCTAGAGATCGCGACAGGGGATATGAGCAGTTCTTC.

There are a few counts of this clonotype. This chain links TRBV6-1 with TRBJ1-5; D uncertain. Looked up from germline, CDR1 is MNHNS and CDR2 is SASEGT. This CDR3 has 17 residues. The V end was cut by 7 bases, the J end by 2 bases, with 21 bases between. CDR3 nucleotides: TGTGCCAGCATCCCCGGACTCTTCCAGGCTGGCAATCAGCCCCAGCATTTT. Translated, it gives CASIPGLFQAGNQPQHF.

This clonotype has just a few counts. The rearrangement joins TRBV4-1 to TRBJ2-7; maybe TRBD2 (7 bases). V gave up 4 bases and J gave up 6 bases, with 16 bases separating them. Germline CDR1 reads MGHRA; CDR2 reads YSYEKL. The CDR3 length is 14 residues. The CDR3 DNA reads TGCGCCAGCAGCCCGGGACTACTAGGGGGCGAGCAGTACTTC. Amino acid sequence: CASSPGLLGGEQYF.

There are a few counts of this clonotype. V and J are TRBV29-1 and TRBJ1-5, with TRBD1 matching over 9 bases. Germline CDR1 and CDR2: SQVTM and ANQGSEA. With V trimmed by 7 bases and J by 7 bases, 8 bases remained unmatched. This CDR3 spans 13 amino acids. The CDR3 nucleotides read TGCAGCGCTAGATCGGACAGGGGACAGCCCCAGCATTTT. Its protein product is CSARSDRGQPQHF.

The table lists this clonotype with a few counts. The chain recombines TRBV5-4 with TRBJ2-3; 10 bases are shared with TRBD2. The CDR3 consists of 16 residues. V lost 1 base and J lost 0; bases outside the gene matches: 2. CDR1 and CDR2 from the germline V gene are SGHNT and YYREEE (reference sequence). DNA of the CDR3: TGTGCCAGCAGCTTGACTAGCGGGGAAAGCACAGATACGCAGTATTTT. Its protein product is CASSLTSGESTDTQYF.

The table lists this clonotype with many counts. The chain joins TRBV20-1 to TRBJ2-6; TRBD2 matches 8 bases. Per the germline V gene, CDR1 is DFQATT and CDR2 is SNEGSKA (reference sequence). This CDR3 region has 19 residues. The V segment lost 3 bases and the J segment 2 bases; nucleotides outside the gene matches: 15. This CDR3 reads CSASTTNPAGVAGANVLTF. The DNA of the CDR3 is TGCAGTGCTAGTACAACTAATCCAGCGGGAGTGGCTGGGGCCAACGTCCTGACTTTC.